The 12 T cell receptor beta chains in this list originate from one sample, sequenced in a study of tumor-infiltrating lymphocytes in primary liver carcinoma. Total RNA (approximately 500 ng) served as template for TCR beta cDNA synthesis primed by a constant-region primer. Investigators got TCR beta libraries out of three nested multiplex PCR rounds, done with slightly modified ARM-PCR. TRBV1-TRBV30 forward primers and a C-beta reverse primer were used in the first two PCR rounds, which each ran for about 10 cycles. TCRdb used MiXCR to reprocess the multiplex PCR reads, holding one entry per CDR3 protein. The table lists 37,000 or so distinct CDR3 sequences, around 80% of them singletons. Between roughly 20 and 32 mg of unsorted bulk tissue served as the source from which RNA and DNA were co-extracted. The sequenced material came from tumor-adjacent normal liver tissue. These receptors came from a man aged 40-50 years with primary liver carcinoma and hepatitis B virus infection.

This clonotype has only one observation. The junction and the germline gene differ at one end; a read error may be behind it. This sequence joins TRBV11-2 and TRBJ2-7; D gene unclear. Germline V gene sequence: CDR1 SGHAT, CDR2 FQNNGV. The CDR3 has 11 residues. The CDR3 here is CAGSLSYEQYF. DNA for the CDR3: TGTGCCGGCAGCTTATCTTACGAGCAATACTTC.

This clonotype was seen once. The chain has TRBV11-2 and TRBJ2-1; the match to TRBD1 covers 7 bases. CDR3 size: 15 residues. Germline values: CDR1 SGHAT, CDR2 FQNNGV. The CDR3 reads CVSSTPGQCFNEQFF. CDR3 nucleotides: TGTGTTAGCAGCACTCCGGGACAGTGTTTCAATGAGCAGTTCTTC. Full variable domain (missing parts from reference TRBV11-2 and TRBJ2-1): EAGVAQSPRYKIIEKRQSVAFWCNPISGHATLYWYQQILGQGPKLLIQFQNNGVVDDSQLPKDRFSAERLKGVDSTLKIQPAKLEDSAVYLCVSSTPGQCFNEQFFGPGTRLTVL.

V usage is TRBV28 and J usage is TRBJ2-7; D is unresolved. The CDR3 is 15 amino acids. V shed 5 bases and J shed 2 bases, with 16 bases lying between them. The germline V gene encodes CDR1 MDHEN and CDR2 SYDVKM. CDR3 bases: TGTGCCAGCAGTATACTCAAAGCAGGAGCCTACGAGCAGTACTTC. Its translation is CASSILKAGAYEQYF.

This sequence joins TRBV29-1 and TRBJ2-5, with D unclear. V dropped 3 bases and J dropped 4 bases, with 12 bases sitting between them. The germline CDR1 and CDR2 sequences are SQVTM and ANQGSEA. This CDR3 comprises 13 residues. The CDR3 loop is CSVDGRSGETQYF. As DNA, the CDR3 is TGCAGCGTTGATGGACGGTCTGGAGAGACCCAGTACTTC.

Of note for this clonotype: One junction end does not reproduce the germline sequence, and a read error may be involved. The chain is built from TRBV24-1 and TRBJ2-5, with 8 bases aligning to TRBD1. The germline V gene encodes CDR1 KGHDR and CDR2 SFDVKD. The CDR3 has 15 amino acids. The CDR3 DNA is TGTGCCACCAATGATGCAGGGGGCGCAGGGGAGACCCAGTACTTC. It codes for CATNDAGGAGETQYF.

The CDR3 DNA reads TGCGCCAGCAGTGACTCCCTGAGGCTACCCCACGAGCAGTACTTC. Its translation is CASSDSLRLPHEQYF. J is TRBJ2-7 and V is TRBV10-2, with unresolved D. The CDR3 sequence is 15 residues long. Trimming stripped 3 bases from V and 5 bases from J, with 17 bases between. The germline gives CDR1 WSHSY, CDR2 SAAADI.

Turning to this clonotype: One end of the junction is discordant with germline, which a read error may explain. This chain uses TRBV6-1 with TRBJ1-1, with 8 bases that match TRBD1. Germline values: CDR1 MNHNS, CDR2 SASEGT. The CDR3 contains 17 residues. CDR3 sequence: CASREGEGQGANTEAFF. CDR3 DNA: TGTGCCAGCAGAGAAGGTGAGGGGCAGGGGGCTAATACTGAAGCTTTCTTT.

Of note for this clonotype: The junction departs from germline at one end; a sequencing error may be responsible. The gene calls are TRBV6-1 and TRBJ1-5; D is undetermined. CDR3 length: 14 residues. The germline V gene encodes CDR1 MNHNS and CDR2 SASEGT. The CDR3 bases are TGTGCCAACAGTGAGGCGATGGAAAAGACGCTCCAGCATTTT. Translated: CANSEAMEKTLQHF.

On this clonotype: An end of the junction does not agree with germline; a read error may underlie this. CDR3 in DNA: TGTGCCAGCAGTTACTGTTTATCCGAAAACAATGGGCAGTTCTTC. Translating it yields CASSYCLSENNGQFF. The V and J genes are TRBV7-9 and TRBJ2-1, with D uncertain. From germline, CDR1 is SEHNR and CDR2 FQNEAQ (reference sequence). This CDR3 has 15 amino acids.

Concerning this clonotype itself: The germline gene is not matched at one end of the junction; a read error may be the cause. The chain links TRBV4-1 to TRBJ2-1; D remains ambiguous. This CDR3 spans 16 amino acids. The germline V gene encodes CDR1 MGHRA and CDR2 YSYEKL. CDR3 sequence: CTSSQDRTPSYYERFF. The CDR3 DNA sequence: TGCACCAGCAGCCAAGATCGGACCCCCTCCTACTATGAGCGGTTCTTC.

Of note for this clonotype: The conserved closing phenylalanine or tryptophan is absent in this CDR3, likely reflecting a read error. The chain combines TRBV12-3 or TRBV12-4 with TRBJ1-6; 9 positions agree with TRBD1. The junction had 8 bases not matched to a gene; V was cut back by 7 bases and J by 7 bases. The CDR3 has 15 amino acids. CDR3 loop: CASNRTGELNSPLHL. As DNA, the CDR3 is TGTGCCAGCAATCGGACAGGGGAGTTAAATTCACCCCTCCACTTA.

J is TRBJ2-5 and V is TRBV12-3 or TRBV12-4, with 8 bases that match TRBD1. The junction had 16 bases not matched to a gene; V was cut back by 9 bases and J by 4 bases. CDR3 length equals 16 residues. CDR3 sequence: CASNHEVPGGGETQYF. The CDR3 DNA sequence: TGTGCCAGTAACCATGAGGTTCCAGGGGGCGGAGAGACCCAGTACTTC.